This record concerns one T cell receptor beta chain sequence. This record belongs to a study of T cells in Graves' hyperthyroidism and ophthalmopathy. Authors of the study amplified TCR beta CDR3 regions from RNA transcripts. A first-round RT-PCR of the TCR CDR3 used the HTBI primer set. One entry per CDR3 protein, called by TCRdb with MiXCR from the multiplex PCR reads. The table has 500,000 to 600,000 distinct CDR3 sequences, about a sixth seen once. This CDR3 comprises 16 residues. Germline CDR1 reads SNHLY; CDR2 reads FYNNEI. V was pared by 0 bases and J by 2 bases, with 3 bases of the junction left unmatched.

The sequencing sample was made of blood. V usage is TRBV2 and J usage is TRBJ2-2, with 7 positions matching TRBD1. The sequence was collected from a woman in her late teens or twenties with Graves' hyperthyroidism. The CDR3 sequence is CASSEARTGNTGELFF. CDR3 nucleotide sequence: TGTGCCAGCAGTGAAGCCAGGACAGGCAACACCGGGGAGCTGTTTTTT.